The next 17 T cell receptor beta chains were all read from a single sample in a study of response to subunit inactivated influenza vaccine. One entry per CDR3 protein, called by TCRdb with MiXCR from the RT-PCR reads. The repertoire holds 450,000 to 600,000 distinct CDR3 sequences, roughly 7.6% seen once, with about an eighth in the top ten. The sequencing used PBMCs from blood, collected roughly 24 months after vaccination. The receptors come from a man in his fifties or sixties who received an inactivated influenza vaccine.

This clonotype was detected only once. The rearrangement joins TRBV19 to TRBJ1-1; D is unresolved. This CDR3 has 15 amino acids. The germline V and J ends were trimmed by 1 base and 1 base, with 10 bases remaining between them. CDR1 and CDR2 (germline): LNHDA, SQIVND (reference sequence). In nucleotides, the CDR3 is TGTGCCAGTAGTATAGGATACAGACAGAACACTGAAGCTTTCTTT. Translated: CASSIGYRQNTEAFF. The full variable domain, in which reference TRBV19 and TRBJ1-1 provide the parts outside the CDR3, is DGGITQSPKYLFRKEGQNVTLSCEQNLNHDAMYWYRQDPGQGLRLIYYSQIVNDFQKGDIAEGYSVSREKKESFPLTVTSAQKNPTAFYLCASSIGYRQNTEAFFGQGTRLTVV.

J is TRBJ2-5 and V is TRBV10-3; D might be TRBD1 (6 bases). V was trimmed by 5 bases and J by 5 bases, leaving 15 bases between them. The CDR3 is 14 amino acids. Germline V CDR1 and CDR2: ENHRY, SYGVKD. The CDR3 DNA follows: TGTGCCATCAGTAGTGAGGACAGTCCGGAGACCCAGTACTTC. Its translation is CAISSEDSPETQYF.

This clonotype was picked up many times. The CDR3 DNA is TGTGCCAGCCGATTCTACAATGAGCAGTTCTTC. As protein: CASRFYNEQFF. The genes are TRBV27 and TRBJ2-1; D uncertain. V was shortened by 8 bases and J by 3 bases, with 5 bases between the two germline ends. Germline values: CDR1 MNHEY, CDR2 SMNVEV (reference sequence). The CDR3 totals 11 residues.

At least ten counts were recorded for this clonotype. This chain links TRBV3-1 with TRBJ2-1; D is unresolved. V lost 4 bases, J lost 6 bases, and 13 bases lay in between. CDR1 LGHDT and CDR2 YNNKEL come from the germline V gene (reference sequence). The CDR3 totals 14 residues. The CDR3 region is CASSPPRPPNEQFF. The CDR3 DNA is TGTGCCAGCAGCCCCCCAAGGCCCCCCAATGAGCAGTTCTTC.

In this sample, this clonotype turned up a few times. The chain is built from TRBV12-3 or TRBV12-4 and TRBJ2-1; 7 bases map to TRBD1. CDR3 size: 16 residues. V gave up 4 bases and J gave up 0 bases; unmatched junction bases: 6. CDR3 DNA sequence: TGTGCCAGCAGTTGGGACAGATTGAGCTCCTACAATGAGCAGTTCTTC. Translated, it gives CASSWDRLSSYNEQFF.

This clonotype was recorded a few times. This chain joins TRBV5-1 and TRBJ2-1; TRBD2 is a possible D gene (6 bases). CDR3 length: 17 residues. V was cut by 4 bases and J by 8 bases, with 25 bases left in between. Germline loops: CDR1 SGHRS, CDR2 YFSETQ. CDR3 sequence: CASSPRVVELAGDEQFF. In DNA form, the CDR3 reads TGCGCCAGCAGCCCGCGTGTTGTGGAACTAGCCGGGGATGAGCAGTTCTTC. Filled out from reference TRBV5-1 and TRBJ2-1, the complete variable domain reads KAGVTQTPRYLIKTRGQQVTLSCSPISGHRSVSWYQQTPGQGLQFLFEYFSETQRNKGNFPGRFSGRQFSNSRSEMNVSTLELGDSALYLCASSPRVVELAGDEQFFGPGTRLTVL.

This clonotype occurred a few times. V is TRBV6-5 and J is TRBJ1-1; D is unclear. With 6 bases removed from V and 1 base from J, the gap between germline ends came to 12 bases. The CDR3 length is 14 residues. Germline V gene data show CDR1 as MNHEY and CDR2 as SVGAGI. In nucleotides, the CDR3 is TGTGCCAGCAGCTACGGGCCGGGGAACACTGAAGCTTTCTTT. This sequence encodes CASSYGPGNTEAFF.

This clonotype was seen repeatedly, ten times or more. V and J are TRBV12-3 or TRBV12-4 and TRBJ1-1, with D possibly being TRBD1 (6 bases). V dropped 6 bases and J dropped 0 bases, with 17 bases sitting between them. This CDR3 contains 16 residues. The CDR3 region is CASSPFPGQLNTEAFF. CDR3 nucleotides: TGTGCCAGCAGCCCATTTCCGGGACAATTGAACACTGAAGCTTTCTTT.

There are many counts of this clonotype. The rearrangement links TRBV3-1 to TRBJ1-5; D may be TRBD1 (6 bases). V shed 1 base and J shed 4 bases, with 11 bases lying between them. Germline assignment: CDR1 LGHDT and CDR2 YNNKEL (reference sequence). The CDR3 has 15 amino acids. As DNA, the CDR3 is TGTGCCAGCAGCCAAGTGCTGGGGGCTAATCAGCCCCAGCATTTT. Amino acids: CASSQVLGANQPQHF.

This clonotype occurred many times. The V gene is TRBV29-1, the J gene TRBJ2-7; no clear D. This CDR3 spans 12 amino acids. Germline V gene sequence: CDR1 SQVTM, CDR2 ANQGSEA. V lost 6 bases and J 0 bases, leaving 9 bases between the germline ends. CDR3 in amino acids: CSVTKSSYEQYF. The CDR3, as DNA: TGCAGCGTGACAAAGAGCTCCTACGAGCAGTACTTC.

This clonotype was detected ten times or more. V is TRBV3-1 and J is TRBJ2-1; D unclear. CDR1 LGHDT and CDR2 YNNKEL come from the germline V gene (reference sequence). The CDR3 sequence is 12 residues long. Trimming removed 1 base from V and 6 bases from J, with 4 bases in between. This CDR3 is CASSQGANEQFF. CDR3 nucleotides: TGTGCCAGCAGCCAAGGAGCCAATGAGCAGTTCTTC.

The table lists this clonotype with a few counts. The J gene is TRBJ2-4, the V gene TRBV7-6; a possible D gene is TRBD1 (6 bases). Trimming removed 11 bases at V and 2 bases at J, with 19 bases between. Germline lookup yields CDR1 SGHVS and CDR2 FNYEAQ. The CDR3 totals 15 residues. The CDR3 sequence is CAAASEGDPKNIQYF. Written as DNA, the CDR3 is TGTGCCGCAGCCTCCGAGGGGGACCCCAAAAACATTCAGTACTTC.

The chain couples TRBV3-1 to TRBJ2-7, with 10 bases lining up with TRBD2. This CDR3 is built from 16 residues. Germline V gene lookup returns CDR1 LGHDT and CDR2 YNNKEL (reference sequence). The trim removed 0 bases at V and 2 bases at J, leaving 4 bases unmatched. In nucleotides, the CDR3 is TGTGCCAGCAGCCAAGAAAGCGGGAGGGCCCCCTACGAGCAGTACTTC. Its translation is CASSQESGRAPYEQYF.

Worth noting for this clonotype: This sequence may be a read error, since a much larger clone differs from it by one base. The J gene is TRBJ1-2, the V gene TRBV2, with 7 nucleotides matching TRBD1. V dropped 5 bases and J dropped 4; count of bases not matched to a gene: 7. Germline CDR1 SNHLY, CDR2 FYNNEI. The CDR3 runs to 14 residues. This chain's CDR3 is CASSIQGSGYGYTF. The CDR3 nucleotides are TGTGCCAGCAGTATACAGGGGTCCGGCTATGGCTACACCTTC.

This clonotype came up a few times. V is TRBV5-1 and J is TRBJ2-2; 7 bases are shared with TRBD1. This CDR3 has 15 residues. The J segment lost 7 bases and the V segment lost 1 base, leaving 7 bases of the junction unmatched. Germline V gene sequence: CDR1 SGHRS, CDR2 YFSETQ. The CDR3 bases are TGCGCCAGCAGCTTGTCAGCCAGGGGGAACGGGGAGCTGTTTTTT. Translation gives CASSLSARGNGELFF. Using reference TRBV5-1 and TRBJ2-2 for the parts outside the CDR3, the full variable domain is KAGVTQTPRYLIKTRGQQVTLSCSPISGHRSVSWYQQTPGQGLQFLFEYFSETQRNKGNFPGRFSGRQFSNSRSEMNVSTLELGDSALYLCASSLSARGNGELFFGEGSRLTVL.

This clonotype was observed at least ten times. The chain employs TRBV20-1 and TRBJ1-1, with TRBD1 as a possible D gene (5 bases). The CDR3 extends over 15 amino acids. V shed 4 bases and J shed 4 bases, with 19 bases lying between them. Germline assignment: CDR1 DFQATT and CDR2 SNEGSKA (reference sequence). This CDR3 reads CSATHPAQGSTEAFF. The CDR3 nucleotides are TGCAGTGCTACACACCCAGCTCAGGGCAGCACTGAAGCTTTCTTT.

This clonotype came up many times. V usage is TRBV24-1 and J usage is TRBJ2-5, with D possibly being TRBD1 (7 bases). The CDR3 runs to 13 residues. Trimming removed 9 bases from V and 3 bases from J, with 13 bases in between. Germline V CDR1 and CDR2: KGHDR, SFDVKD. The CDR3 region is CATGGTVEETQYF. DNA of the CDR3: TGTGCCACCGGAGGGACAGTTGAAGAGACCCAGTACTTC.